Shown below are 27 T cell receptor beta chains from a single sample sequenced in a study of tumor and adjacent non-tumor tissue in lung cancer. TCRbeta libraries were built with three rounds of nested PCR, modified from ARM-PCR. TCRdb re-analysed the multiplex PCR reads in MiXCR, keeping a single row per CDR3 protein. The sample contains approximately 100,000 distinct CDR3 sequences, 60% to 80% of which appear only once. This sample's RNA came from whole unsorted tissue. The normal lung tissue was taken more than 3 cm from the tumor edge. Specimen: distant non-tumor lung tissue. Every receptor here comes from a man younger than 45 with non-small cell lung cancer.

The rearrangement uses TRBV20-1 and TRBJ1-5, with TRBD1 as a possible D gene (5 bases). This CDR3 spans 14 amino acids. Germline V gene data show CDR1 as DFQATT and CDR2 as SNEGSKA (reference sequence). V was trimmed by 2 bases and J by 1 base, leaving 9 bases between them. The CDR3 DNA reads TGCAGTGCTAGATATTGGGGGAGCAATCAGCCCCAGCATTTT. Translating it yields CSARYWGSNQPQHF.

This chain links TRBV20-1 with TRBJ2-5, with unresolved D. Germline V gene lookup returns CDR1 DFQATT and CDR2 SNEGSKA (reference sequence). Trimming took 7 bases from V and 3 from J, leaving 12 bases between them. CDR3 length: 12 residues. The CDR3 is CSDGQDEETQYF. CDR3 DNA: TGCAGTGATGGCCAGGACGAAGAGACCCAGTACTTC.

Many counts were recorded for this clonotype. V usage is TRBV4-1 and J usage is TRBJ1-1, with D uncertain. The CDR3 sequence is 13 residues long. Germline CDR1 reads MGHRA; CDR2 reads YSYEKL. The V and J ends lost 4 bases and 6 bases respectively, with 12 bases between them. The DNA of the CDR3 is TGCGCCAGCAGCCCCCGAGAGGTCGCTGAAGCTTTCTTT. Its protein is CASSPREVAEAFF.

The genes are TRBV13 and TRBJ2-5, with D maybe TRBD2 (6 bases). The CDR3 runs 16 residues. The germline CDR1 and CDR2 sequences are PRHDT and FYEKMQ (reference sequence). Between the trimmed V and J ends, which lost 5 bases and 5 bases, there was a span of 21 bases. CDR3 sequence: CASSRRTNGSLETQYF. The CDR3 coding sequence is TGTGCCAGCAGCCGACGGACTAACGGGAGTTTGGAGACCCAGTACTTC.

The chain combines TRBV20-1 with TRBJ2-7; D may correspond to TRBD1 or TRBD2 (5 bases each). Per germline, CDR1 DFQATT and CDR2 SNEGSKA (reference sequence). CDR3 length: 12 residues. The CDR3 DNA sequence: TGCAGCGTCGGGGCAGCCACCTACGAGCAGTACTTC. This encodes CSVGAATYEQYF.

This clonotype was seen many times. The rearrangement links TRBV12-3 or TRBV12-4 to TRBJ2-5; D is undetermined. V dropped 7 bases and J dropped 1 base, with 16 bases sitting between them. This CDR3 spans 15 amino acids. The CDR3 DNA sequence: TGTGCCAGCACCGACCAACTAATAACCCAAGAGACCCAGTACTTC. Amino acids: CASTDQLITQETQYF.

About this clonotype itself: A much larger clone sits a single nucleotide away, making a read error possible. The CDR3 ends on some other residue instead of the conserved phenylalanine or tryptophan, so this is likely a read error. The V and J genes are TRBV6-6 and TRBJ2-7, with TRBD1 identical over 10 bases. The germline V gene encodes CDR1 MNHNY and CDR2 SVGAGI (reference sequence). The CDR3 has 15 amino acids. V lost 6 bases and J lost 6; bases outside the gene matches: 11. CDR3 DNA: TGTGCCAGCAGCCCCTCCGAGACAGGGGGCCTCGAGCAGTACCTC. Its protein product is CASSPSETGGLEQYL.

This clonotype showed up just a few times. This chain connects TRBV20-1 to TRBJ2-5; 7 positions agree with TRBD1. The J segment lost 2 bases and the V segment lost 3 bases, leaving 9 bases of the junction unmatched. This CDR3 is built from 15 residues. Germline CDR1 and CDR2: DFQATT and SNEGSKA (reference sequence). CDR3 nucleotides: TGCAGTGCTAGGCCCGGACAGGAGATTCAAGAGACCCAGTACTTC. This translates into CSARPGQEIQETQYF.

Ten or more counts support this clonotype. The rearrangement joins TRBV4-3 to TRBJ2-1; the D gene is possibly TRBD1 (5 bases). The germline V and J ends were trimmed by 0 bases and 6 bases, with 9 bases remaining between them. The CDR3 is 14 residues long. Per germline, CDR1 LGHNA and CDR2 YSLEER. CDR3 sequence (DNA): TGCGCCAGCAGCCAAGATCGAGACAGCAATGAGCAGTTCTTC. Amino acid sequence: CASSQDRDSNEQFF.

In regard to this clonotype: Mismatch with germline at one junction end may stem from a read error. The J gene is TRBJ2-7, the V gene TRBV20-1; D remains ambiguous. The CDR3 length is 14 residues. The germline CDR1 and CDR2 sequences are DFQATT and SNEGSKA (reference sequence). The CDR3 loop is CSATRGGEAYEEYF. For the CDR3, the DNA is TGCAGTGCCACCCGTGGCGGAGAAGCCTACGAGGAGTACTTC.

As regards this clonotype: A read error may produce the germline difference seen at one junction end. The CDR3 reads CGSRLRTGQFPLLF. CDR3 DNA: TGTGGCAGCAGGCTTCGTACAGGGCAGTTCCCCTTGCTTTTT. The chain is built from TRBV6-1 and TRBJ2-2, with D perhaps TRBD1 (6 bases). The CDR3 loop spans 14 amino acids. Germline values: CDR1 MNHNS, CDR2 SASEGT.

Points on this clonotype: Its ends do not fully match the called genes, so a read error is possible. The chain uses TRBV11-2 and TRBJ1-1; 7 positions agree with TRBD1. The CDR3 is 14 residues long. Germline V gene data show CDR1 as SGHAT and CDR2 as FQNNGV. This chain's CDR3 is CASEGQPLDTEAFF. The CDR3 region has the DNA TGTGCCAGTGAGGGACAGCCCCTGGACACTGAAGCGTTCTTT.

This chain uses TRBV7-3 with TRBJ2-3, with D tentatively TRBD1 or TRBD2 (5 bases each). CDR1 SGHTA and CDR2 FQGTGA come from the germline V gene. V lost 5 bases and J 3 bases, leaving 24 bases between the germline ends. CDR3 size: 18 residues. The CDR3 DNA reads as TGTGCCAGCAGCCTCGACCCCTTAGGGAGCGGACATACAGATACGCAGTATTTT. It specifies CASSLDPLGSGHTDTQYF.

In the case of this clonotype: Compared with germline, one end of the junction differs, possibly owing to a read error. The CDR3 is CSVHSGHDTEALF. As DNA, the CDR3 is TGCAGTGTTCATAGTGGGCATGACACTGAAGCTCTCTTT. The chain couples TRBV20-1 to TRBJ1-1, with unresolved D. This CDR3 region has 13 residues. The germline V gene encodes CDR1 DFQATT and CDR2 SNEGSKA (reference sequence).

In this sample, this clonotype turned up many times. J is TRBJ1-1 and V is TRBV20-1; TRBD1 agrees at 8 bases. Germline values: CDR1 DFQATT, CDR2 SNEGSKA (reference sequence). The CDR3 runs 12 residues. V lost 6 bases, J lost 2 bases, and 2 bases stayed unmatched. The CDR3 loop reads CSAGQGNTEAFF. CDR3 DNA: TGCAGTGCCGGACAGGGAAACACTGAAGCTTTCTTT.

The chain is built from TRBV24-1 and TRBJ2-5; TRBD2 is a possible D gene (5 bases). The CDR3 is 15 residues long. CDR1 KGHDR and CDR2 SFDVKD come from the germline V gene. Trimming took off 6 bases at V and 0 bases at J, with 13 bases between the two ends. The CDR3 is CATSSGSTYQETQYF. The CDR3 nucleotides are TGTGCCACCAGTTCGGGGTCAACATACCAAGAGACCCAGTACTTC.

Concerning this clonotype: One junction end does not reproduce the germline sequence, and a read error may be involved. The chain links TRBV5-5 to TRBJ1-1, with D unresolved. Germline V gene data show CDR1 as SGHKS and CDR2 as YYEKEE (reference sequence). CDR3 size: 13 residues. CDR3 region: CASSLDSATGAFF. In DNA, the CDR3 is TGTGCCAGCAGTTTGGATTCAGCCACTGGAGCTTTCTTT.

Notes on this clonotype: A much larger clone is a single base away; this may be a read error. This chain links TRBV6-2 or TRBV6-3 with TRBJ2-1; possible D gene TRBD2, 5 bases. The V gene's germline CDR1 is MNHEY and CDR2 SVGEGT. Trimming removed 8 bases from V and 11 bases from J, with 13 bases in between. The CDR3 covers 11 residues. CDR3 sequence (DNA): TGTGCCAGCGGCGTCGGGATCAAGCAGTTCTTC. Translating gives CASGVGIKQFF.

The rearrangement links TRBV10-2 to TRBJ2-7; no reliable D call. This CDR3 spans 15 amino acids. V lost 7 bases, J lost 4 bases, and 20 bases lay in between. CDR1 and CDR2 from the germline V gene are WSHSY and SAAADI. This CDR3 is CASNVVRQDPYEQYF. In DNA, the CDR3 is TGCGCCAGCAATGTTGTCCGGCAGGATCCATACGAGCAGTACTTC.

This clonotype was counted ten times or more. This chain joins TRBV20-1 and TRBJ1-5; 7 bases are shared with TRBD1. Germline values: CDR1 DFQATT, CDR2 SNEGSKA (reference sequence). The CDR3 is made up of 13 amino acids. Unmatched junction bases numbered 7, after V lost 4 bases and J lost 7 bases. CDR3 nucleotides: TGCAGTGCTAAAAGGGGGCAGTGGCAGCCCCAGCATTTT. Translation gives CSAKRGQWQPQHF.

This clonotype was counted many times. The chain uses TRBV4-3 and TRBJ1-2; D possibly corresponds to TRBD1 (5 bases). This CDR3 spans 16 amino acids. V shed 1 base and J shed 1 base, with 13 bases lying between them. CDR1 LGHNA and CDR2 YSLEER come from the germline V gene. CDR3 sequence (DNA): TGCGCCAGCAGCCAAGCAGGGCGAGGGATTAACTATGGCTACACCTTC. Protein sequence: CASSQAGRGINYGYTF.

The chain couples TRBV7-9 to TRBJ2-3; D is unresolved. Germline CDR1 and CDR2: SEHNR and FQNEAQ (reference sequence). Trimming took off 5 bases at V and 5 bases at J, with 14 bases between the two ends. CDR3 size: 14 residues. This chain's CDR3 is CASSLSLGIDTQYF. CDR3 DNA sequence: TGTGCCAGCAGCCTAAGTTTGGGCATAGATACGCAGTATTTT.

Comment on this clonotype: Germline and junction disagree at one end, which may indicate a read error. V usage is TRBV29-1 and J usage is TRBJ2-7; maybe TRBD2 (6 bases). Per germline, CDR1 SQVTM and CDR2 ANQGSEA. This CDR3 comprises 14 residues. CDR3 sequence reads: CSVTTNGSLYEQYF. CDR3 coding DNA: TGCAGCGTCACTACTAACGGGAGCCTCTACGAGCAGTATTTC.

Note on this clonotype: A much bigger clone sits one base away, suggesting this may be a read error. This chain links TRBV6-6 with TRBJ1-5, with 7 bases fitting TRBD1. The germline V gene encodes CDR1 MNHNY and CDR2 SVGAGI (reference sequence). V trimming: 0 bases; J trimming: 8 bases; junction bases outside the gene matches: 7. CDR3 length: 15 amino acids. CDR3 coding DNA: TGTGCCAGCAGTTACTCGGGCAGGGGGGATAAGCCCCAGCATTTT. Amino acid sequence: CASSYSGRGDKPQHF.

Worth noting for this clonotype: Lacking the conserved final phenylalanine or tryptophan, this CDR3 likely reflects a read error. The rearrangement links TRBV24-1 to TRBJ2-1, with 15 bases identical to TRBD2. Germline V gives CDR1 KGHDR, CDR2 SFDVKD. Trimming took 2 bases from V and 1 from J; bases not matched to a gene: 2. The CDR3 sequence is 18 residues long. CDR3 in amino acids: CATSDSGLAGGSYNEQFL. In DNA, the CDR3 is TGTGCCACCAGTGATTCCGGACTAGCGGGAGGGTCCTACAATGAGCAGTTCCTC.

On this clonotype itself: A single base separates this from a much larger clone, so it may be a read error. The J gene is TRBJ1-1, the V gene TRBV20-1, with no clear D. This CDR3 is built from 14 residues. Germline V gene lookup returns CDR1 DFQATT and CDR2 SNEGSKA (reference sequence). In DNA form, the CDR3 reads TGCAGTGCTAGACCCCTAACGGGGAACATTGAAGCTTTCTTT. Its translation is CSARPLTGNIEAFF.

This clonotype was observed many times. The V gene is TRBV24-1, the J gene TRBJ2-2; D is perhaps TRBD1 or TRBD2 (6 bases each). The CDR3 spans 14 residues. The V end lost 5 bases, the J end lost 3 bases, and 9 bases lay between the germline ends. From germline, CDR1 is KGHDR and CDR2 SFDVKD. The CDR3 loop is CATSGGADTGELFF. The CDR3 bases are TGTGCCACCAGTGGGGGGGCGGACACCGGGGAGCTGTTTTTT.